The sequence of this T cell receptor (beta chain) was determined in a study of blood T cell repertoires in COVID-19. In the study overall: T cells, B-cell-depleted T cells, or PBMCs provided the cDNA or gDNA that served as material.

This CDR3 contains 14 residues. CDR1 is MDHEN, CDR2 SYDVKM, per germline. V lost 6 bases, J lost 2 bases, and 14 bases lay in between. Per the authors' pipeline: Reference gene primer amplification gave estimated nucleated cell counts. Data came from immunoSEQ multiplex PCR; TCRdb stores just in-frame clones and leaves some out. That table supplies the V and J calls and clone size; D and trimming were determined from the DNA. The table records 150,000 to 200,000 clones, 65% to 85% of them present only once. The chain uses TRBV28 and TRBJ2-7; no definite D call. The sequence was obtained from an older woman who had recovered from COVID-19. Sequences were obtained from PBMCs or T cells enriched from blood (not recorded which). The CDR3 spells CASSATLFTYEQYF. The DNA of the CDR3 is TGTGCCAGCAGCGCTACCCTGTTCACCTACGAGCAGTACTTC. Complete variable domain (other parts from reference TRBV28 and TRBJ2-7): DVKVTQSSRYLVKRTGEKVFLECVQDMDHENMFWYRQDPGLGLRLIYFSYDVKMKEKGDIPEGYSVSREKKERFSLILESASTNQTSMYLCASSATLFTYEQYFGPGTRLTVT.